This passage covers 28 T cell receptor beta chains from one sample sequenced in a study of cytomegalovirus exposure and HLA in healthy donors. The PCR employed 60 Vbeta primers together with 13 Jbeta primers. Sequencing used immunoSEQ multiplex PCR; TCRdb keeps in-frame clones, though not all of them. The sample contains some 150,000 clones, around 79% of which appear only once. The sequenced sample was PBMCs. Source of these receptors: a human donor in good health.

This clone has just one count. The V call is TRBV15, the J call TRBJ1-5, with 11 bases matching TRBD1. The CDR3 length is 16 residues. The V segment lost 3 bases and the J segment 3 bases; nucleotides outside the gene matches: 4. The germline V gene encodes CDR1 LNHNV and CDR2 YYDKDF (reference sequence). In nucleotides, the CDR3 is TGTGCCACCAGCAGGGGGGACAGGGGGGTCAATCAGCCCCAGCATTTT. Amino acids: CATSRGDRGVNQPQHF.

The chain is built from TRBV10-1 and TRBJ2-1; 8 bases fit TRBD2. CDR1 is WNHNN and CDR2 is SYGVQD in the germline V gene (reference sequence). The CDR3 is 16 amino acids. V dropped 2 bases and J dropped 4; count of bases not matched to a gene: 7. The CDR3 reads CASSETRSGGYNEQFF. CDR3 nucleotides: TGCGCCAGCAGTGAGACTAGGAGCGGGGGTTACAATGAGCAGTTCTTC.

This chain joins TRBV10-3 and TRBJ1-1; tentative D call: TRBD1 (5 bases). The CDR3 is 14 amino acids. Trimming removed 8 bases at V and 1 base at J, with 14 bases between. Per germline, CDR1 ENHRY and CDR2 SYGVKD. CDR3 residues: CAIGNGQSNTEAFF. As DNA, the CDR3 is TGTGCCATCGGGAATGGACAATCGAACACTGAAGCTTTCTTT.

This clone was observed once. The chain links TRBV7-2 to TRBJ2-2, with D perhaps matching TRBD2 (5 bases). The ends were cut back, 5 bases at V and 3 bases at J, with 13 bases in the middle. The germline V gene encodes CDR1 SGHTA and CDR2 FQGNSA. This CDR3 contains 15 residues. The CDR3 loop reads CASSPRADYTGELFF. Here the CDR3 DNA reads TGTGCCAGCAGCCCGCGAGCGGACTACACCGGGGAGCTGTTTTTT.

This chain uses TRBV7-9 with TRBJ2-7, with 9 bases fitting TRBD1. CDR3 size: 16 residues. The V segment lost 2 bases and the J segment 3 bases; nucleotides outside the gene matches: 8. Looked up from germline, CDR1 is SEHNR and CDR2 is FQNEAQ (reference sequence). CDR3 nucleotides: TGTGCCAGCAGCTTACAACCCGGGACAGGGTACTACGAGCAGTACTTC. As protein: CASSLQPGTGYYEQYF. Full variable domain (rest looked up from reference TRBV7-9 and TRBJ2-7): DTGVSQNPRHKITKRGQNVTFRCDPISEHNRLYWYRQTLGQGPEFLTYFQNEAQLEKSRLLSDRFSAERPKGSFSTLEIQRTEQGDSAMYLCASSLQPGTGYYEQYFGPGTRLTVT.

In the case of this clone: Mismatch with germline at one junction end may stem from a read error. The rearrangement links TRBV6-1 to TRBJ1-2; D unresolved. The CDR3 has 12 amino acids. CDR1 is MNHNS, CDR2 SASEGT, per germline. CDR3 nucleotides: TGTGCCAGCATCGCAGGTTATTATGGCTACCCCTTC. Amino acids: CASIAGYYGYPF.

The chain is built from TRBV14 and TRBJ2-3, with 10 positions matching TRBD2. The CDR3 spans 15 residues. Germline V gene sequence: CDR1 SGHDN, CDR2 FVKESK. Trimming removed 2 bases from V and 3 bases from J; junction bases left unmatched: 2. The CDR3: CASSQRSGGTDTQYF. In DNA, the CDR3 is TGTGCCAGCAGCCAACGTAGCGGGGGGACAGATACGCAGTATTTT. The complete variable domain, with remaining parts taken from reference TRBV14 and TRBJ2-3, reads EAGVTQFPSHSVIEKGQTVTLRCDPISGHDNLYWYRRVMGKEIKFLLHFVKESKQDESGMPNNRFLAERTGGTYSTLKVQPAELEDSGVYFCASSQRSGGTDTQYFGPGTRLTVL.

This clone appeared a few times. J is TRBJ2-3 and V is TRBV18, with 7 nucleotides matching TRBD1. Germline V gene lookup returns CDR1 KGHSH and CDR2 LQKENI. The CDR3 sequence is 14 residues long. J was trimmed by 2 bases and V by 6 bases; bases with no gene match: 5. For the CDR3, the DNA is TGTGCCAGCTCTCGCACAGGGGTCACAGATACGCAGTATTTT. Protein: CASSRTGVTDTQYF.

The V and J genes are TRBV6-5 and TRBJ2-7; 9 bases line up with TRBD2. Per germline, CDR1 MNHEY and CDR2 SVGAGI. V lost 9 bases, J lost 0 bases, and 9 bases stayed unmatched. The CDR3 is 15 residues long. CDR3 loop: CASSRGGRASYEQYF. For the CDR3, the DNA is TGTGCCAGTTCCCGGGGCGGGAGGGCCTCCTACGAGCAGTACTTC.

The chain is built from TRBV7-8 and TRBJ2-1; D not certain. Looked up from germline, CDR1 is SGHVS and CDR2 is FQNEAQ. The CDR3 covers 15 residues. Trimming removed 0 bases from V and 0 bases from J, with 6 bases in between. The CDR3 DNA reads TGTGCCAGCAGCTTAGCGCACAGCTCCTACAATGAGCAGTTCTTC. Translated: CASSLAHSSYNEQFF.

The rearrangement links TRBV4-2 to TRBJ1-1, with TRBD1 matching 7 bases. V was clipped by 2 bases and J by 3 bases; unmatched bases: 15. This CDR3 is 18 amino acids long. Looked up from germline, CDR1 is LGHNA and CDR2 is YNFKEQ. DNA for the CDR3: TGTGCCAGCAGCCAACGGGACAGCCGGATCTTGGGCGACACTGAAGCTTTCTTT. It yields the protein CASSQRDSRILGDTEAFF.

This clone was counted between two and nine times. The V gene is TRBV2, the J gene TRBJ2-7; tentatively, D is TRBD2 (5 bases). Germline V gene lookup returns CDR1 SNHLY and CDR2 FYNNEI. CDR3 length: 14 residues. The V and J ends lost 7 bases and 0 bases respectively, with 13 bases between them. CDR3 protein: CASNDLGSSYEQYF. The CDR3 region has the DNA TGTGCCAGCAACGACTTGGGGAGCTCCTACGAGCAGTACTTC. The full variable domain, its missing parts supplied by reference TRBV2 and TRBJ2-7, is EPEVTQTPSHQVTQMGQEVILRCVPISNHLYFYWYRQILGQKVEFLVSFYNNEISEKSEIFDDQFSVERPDGSNFTLKIRSTKLEDSAMYFCASNDLGSSYEQYFGPGTRLTVT.

The DNA for the CDR3 is TGTGCCAGCAGCTTGTGGGACAGGGGGATCGGGGAGCTGTTTTTT. Amino acid sequence: CASSLWDRGIGELFF. V is TRBV5-4 and J is TRBJ2-2; 11 bases line up with TRBD1. The V gene end was trimmed by 1 base and the J gene end by 7 bases; junction bases not matched to a gene: 3. CDR3 length: 15 amino acids. Looked up from germline, CDR1 is SGHNT and CDR2 is YYREEE (reference sequence).

J is TRBJ2-1 and V is TRBV7-2; no reliable D call. The CDR3 spans 13 residues. V lost 5 bases and J 4 bases, leaving 9 bases between the germline ends. Germline CDR1 reads SGHTA; CDR2 reads FQGNSA. The CDR3 DNA is TGTGCCAGCAGCCAACTTGCATACAATGAGCAGTTCTTC. This codes for CASSQLAYNEQFF.

The V gene is TRBV7-9, the J gene TRBJ1-2; 7 bases agree with TRBD1. Losses at the gene ends were 5 bases for V and 4 bases for J; bases not matched to a gene: 13. This CDR3 spans 16 amino acids. Germline assignment: CDR1 SEHNR and CDR2 FQNEAQ (reference sequence). Written as DNA, the CDR3 is TGTGCCAGCAGCCGTCTGGGTCAGGGGGGATTCTATGGCTACACCTTC. Protein sequence: CASSRLGQGGFYGYTF. Full variable domain (missing parts from reference TRBV7-9 and TRBJ1-2): DTGVSQNPRHKITKRGQNVTFRCDPISEHNRLYWYRQTLGQGPEFLTYFQNEAQLEKSRLLSDRFSAERPKGSFSTLEIQRTEQGDSAMYLCASSRLGQGGFYGYTFGSGTRLTVV.

The chain employs TRBV28 and TRBJ1-1; D is ambiguous. CDR1 is MDHEN and CDR2 is SYDVKM in the germline V gene. This CDR3 comprises 15 residues. The ends were cut back, 8 bases at V and 4 bases at J, with 20 bases in the middle. The CDR3 DNA reads as TGTGCCAGCTCCGGCGGGGAGTCGGAGTTCACTGAAGCTTTCTTT. Residues: CASSGGESEFTEAFF. Filled out from reference TRBV28 and TRBJ1-1, the complete variable domain reads DVKVTQSSRYLVKRTGEKVFLECVQDMDHENMFWYRQDPGLGLRLIYFSYDVKMKEKGDIPEGYSVSREKKERFSLILESASTNQTSMYLCASSGGESEFTEAFFGQGTRLTVV.

V and J are TRBV18 and TRBJ1-5, with 8 bases lining up with TRBD1. V gave up 5 bases and J gave up 7 bases; unmatched junction bases: 13. Germline V gene data show CDR1 as KGHSH and CDR2 as LQKENI. This CDR3 has 16 residues. DNA for the CDR3: TGTGCCAGCTCATTGGCAGGGGGCAAGTCGAGGCAGCCCCAGCATTTT. Encoded protein: CASSLAGGKSRQPQHF.

The chain combines TRBV6-5 with TRBJ1-5; perhaps TRBD1 as D (6 bases). Per germline, CDR1 MNHEY and CDR2 SVGAGI. The CDR3 has 14 residues. The ends were cut back, 6 bases at V and 7 bases at J, with 16 bases in the middle. CDR3 in DNA: TGTGCCAGCAGCCGGACAGCCTCCGGCCAGCCCCAGCATTTT. This encodes CASSRTASGQPQHF.

This chain uses TRBV27 with TRBJ1-2, with D maybe TRBD1 (6 bases). The length of the CDR3 is 15 residues. Per the germline V gene, CDR1 is MNHEY and CDR2 is SMNVEV (reference sequence). The germline V and J ends were trimmed by 4 bases and 5 bases, with 17 bases remaining between them. The CDR3 sequence is CASSSILQGSYGYTF. The CDR3 DNA sequence: TGTGCCAGCAGTTCTATCCTACAGGGTTCATATGGCTACACCTTC.

CDR3 loop: CASSYERGAFF. For the CDR3, the DNA is TGTGCCAGCAGTTACGAGAGAGGAGCTTTCTTT. The chain combines TRBV6-5 with TRBJ1-1; no definite D call. CDR1 is MNHEY and CDR2 is SVGAGI in the germline V gene. There are 11 residues in the CDR3. Trimming took off 2 bases at V and 10 bases at J, with 8 bases between the two ends.

The chain couples TRBV5-8 to TRBJ2-7; 12 bases align to TRBD1. The CDR3 loop spans 16 amino acids. Germline CDR1 is SGHTS and CDR2 is YDEGEE. The V gene end was trimmed by 0 bases and the J gene end by 6 bases; junction bases not matched to a gene: 7. The CDR3 loop reads CASSLGWGQGAAEQYF. CDR3 coding DNA: TGTGCCAGCAGCTTGGGTTGGGGACAGGGGGCGGCCGAGCAGTACTTC. Together with reference TRBV5-8 and TRBJ2-7, the CDR3 gives the full variable domain: EAGVTQSPTHLIKTRGQQATLRCSPISGHTSVYWYQQALGLGLQFLLWYDEGEERNRGNFPPRFSGRQFPNYSSELNVNALELEDSALYLCASSLGWGQGAAEQYFGPGTRLTVT.

This clone has just a few counts. The rearrangement uses TRBV6-5 and TRBJ1-3, with D possibly matching TRBD1 (6 bases). The ends were cut back, 6 bases at V and 0 bases at J, with 9 bases in the middle. There are 14 residues in the CDR3. Germline V gives CDR1 MNHEY, CDR2 SVGAGI. The CDR3 is CASSQGNSGNTIYF. Written as DNA, the CDR3 is TGTGCCAGCAGCCAGGGGAACTCTGGAAACACCATATATTTT.

The genes are TRBV25-1 and TRBJ2-1; D not resolved. Per the germline V gene, CDR1 is MGHDK and CDR2 is SYGVNS. The CDR3 has 12 residues. The V end lost 0 bases, the J end lost 6 bases, and 3 bases lay between the germline ends. The CDR3 DNA is TGTGCCAGCAGTGAATACAGCAATGAGCAGTTCTTC. Translated, it gives CASSEYSNEQFF. The full variable domain, with the rest looked up from reference TRBV25-1 and TRBJ2-1, is EADIYQTPRYLVIGTGKKITLECSQTMGHDKMYWYQQDPGMELHLIHYSYGVNSTEKGDLSSESTVSRIRTEHFPLTLESARPSHTSQYLCASSEYSNEQFFGPGTRLTVL.

This chain links TRBV4-3 with TRBJ1-2; D is possibly TRBD1 (5 bases). The V end lost 2 bases, the J end lost 3 bases, and 13 bases lay between the germline ends. The germline V gene encodes CDR1 LGHNA and CDR2 YSLEER. This CDR3 is 15 amino acids long. The CDR3 DNA follows: TGCGCCAGCAGCCAACTCCCAGGGCAGGACTATGGCTACACCTTC. Amino acids: CASSQLPGQDYGYTF.

A single count supports this clone. Other DNA sequences of this sample code for an identical CDR3. The J gene is TRBJ1-5, the V gene TRBV19; D is ambiguous. V gave up 1 base and J gave up 0 bases, with 7 bases separating them. The CDR3 loop spans 15 amino acids. Germline CDR1 reads LNHDA; CDR2 reads SQIVND (reference sequence). Written as DNA, the CDR3 is TGTGCCAGTAGTATAGGGAGCCGTAGCAATCAGCCCCAGCATTTT. Protein sequence: CASSIGSRSNQPQHF.

The chain links TRBV27 to TRBJ2-2; D is possibly TRBD1 (5 bases). CDR3 length: 13 amino acids. Looked up from germline, CDR1 is MNHEY and CDR2 is SMNVEV (reference sequence). Trimming took 0 bases from V and 6 from J, leaving 5 bases between them. CDR3 protein: CASSLSGPGELFF. The CDR3 nucleotides are TGTGCCAGCAGTTTATCGGGGCCCGGGGAGCTGTTTTTT.

The chain has TRBV30 and TRBJ1-1; 10 nucleotides match TRBD1. Per germline, CDR1 GTSNPN and CDR2 SVGIG (reference sequence). The CDR3 extends over 12 amino acids. With V trimmed by 3 bases and J by 7 bases, 2 bases remained unmatched. The CDR3 sequence: CAWSGQGGEAFF. The DNA of the CDR3 is TGTGCCTGGAGCGGACAGGGGGGTGAAGCTTTCTTT.

The rearrangement joins TRBV6-5 to TRBJ2-1; TRBD2 agrees at 8 bases. Germline CDR1 reads MNHEY; CDR2 reads SVGAGI. The CDR3 has 15 amino acids. The J segment lost 4 bases and the V segment lost 7 bases, leaving 9 bases of the junction unmatched. CDR3: CASTLSGEMYNEQFF. The CDR3 bases are TGTGCCAGCACCCTTAGCGGGGAGATGTACAATGAGCAGTTCTTC.